This T cell receptor (beta chain) was recovered during a study of T cell repertoires in cytomegalovirus infection. Germline V gene lookup returns CDR1 SGHTA and CDR2 FQGTGA. The V end lost 4 bases, the J end lost 6 bases, and 16 bases lay between the germline ends. The CDR3 length is 15 residues. Of note for this clonotype: Antigen specificity is unknown.

TCRdb itself ran the reads through MiXCR, one entry per CDR3 protein. The sample consists of just under 500,000 distinct CDR3 sequences, around a third of them appearing once. The material sequenced was cultured PBMCs, taken from culture after CMV antigen stimulation. The V gene is TRBV7-3, the J gene TRBJ2-1, with a weak D call TRBD2 (6 bases). The clonotype comes from a human donor in good health (CMV status not recorded). Some clones in this sample may be carry-over from other donors' samples. This CDR3 reads CASSWAGTEGNEQFF. The DNA of the CDR3 is TGTGCCAGCAGCTGGGCCGGGACGGAGGGCAATGAGCAGTTCTTC.